Below, 27 T cell receptor beta chains from the same sample are listed, as sequenced in a study of blood T cells in healthy people across ages. PCR was performed a second time for about 7 to 11 cycles using a sample-barcoded 5' primer and a J-beta primer mix. TCRdb reprocessed the 5' RACE reads with MiXCR, giving one entry per CDR3 protein. The table includes 980,000 or so distinct CDR3 sequences, around 49% detected once. The sample taken for sequencing was blood. The source of these receptors is a man aged 25-45 years in good health.

The table lists this clonotype with a few counts. The chain is built from TRBV12-3 or TRBV12-4 and TRBJ2-3; TRBD2 agrees at 9 bases. The V and J ends lost 5 bases and 2 bases, in that order; junction bases with no gene match: 8. The CDR3 spans 16 residues. Here the CDR3 reads CASSTVAGGYTDTQYF. CDR3 coding DNA: TGTGCCAGCAGTACCGTCGCGGGGGGGTACACAGATACGCAGTATTTT.

This clonotype was seen a few times. The V and J genes are TRBV29-1 and TRBJ2-3; D gene ambiguous. CDR1 is SQVTM, CDR2 ANQGSEA, per germline. This CDR3 spans 11 amino acids. Trimming left V 4 bases short and J 6 bases short, with 8 bases between. The CDR3 DNA sequence: TGCAGCGTTGCTCTGGGTGATACGCAGTATTTT. Residues: CSVALGDTQYF.

This clonotype was detected ten times or more. The chain recombines TRBV7-8 with TRBJ2-7; D is possibly TRBD2 (5 bases). V was pared by 5 bases and J by 3 bases, with 11 bases between. The CDR3 spans 13 residues. Germline CDR1 reads SGHVS; CDR2 reads FQNEAQ. DNA of the CDR3: TGTGCCAGCAGCCCGACTATTGGCTACGAGCAGTACTTC. Translating it yields CASSPTIGYEQYF.

V gene TRBV27 combines with J gene TRBJ2-7; D is tentatively TRBD1 or TRBD2 (5 bases each). The CDR3 covers 10 residues. V was cut by 11 bases and J by 6 bases, with 11 bases left in between. Germline lookup yields CDR1 MNHEY and CDR2 SMNVEV (reference sequence). This CDR3 reads CALLGVEQYF. CDR3 bases: TGTGCCCTTCTGGGGGTCGAGCAGTACTTC.

This chain joins TRBV5-5 and TRBJ2-1; no clear D gene. CDR1 is SGHKS, CDR2 YYEKEE, per germline (reference sequence). The CDR3 has 16 amino acids. Trimming cost V 0 bases and J 5 bases, with 15 bases left between them. In nucleotides, the CDR3 is TGTGCCAGCAGCTTGGATATCAGGTTGGTTGACAATGAGCAGTTCTTC. The encoded protein is CASSLDIRLVDNEQFF.

V gene TRBV12-3 or TRBV12-4 combines with J gene TRBJ1-5; 7 bases match TRBD1. This CDR3 region has 15 residues. The V segment lost 3 bases and the J segment 3 bases; nucleotides outside the gene matches: 5. CDR3 coding DNA: TGTGCCAGCAGTTTCTCAGGGGGGGCCAATCAGCCCCAGCATTTT. Its protein is CASSFSGGANQPQHF.

This clonotype has more than one count but fewer than ten. J is TRBJ2-3 and V is TRBV10-3, with a tentative D call TRBD2 (6 bases). V lost 11 bases and J lost 0, with 15 bases in between. The CDR3 extends over 14 amino acids. Germline CDR1 is ENHRY and CDR2 is SYGVKD. The CDR3 protein is CASQRGGSTDTQYF. Written as DNA, the CDR3 is TGTGCCTCTCAACGGGGAGGTAGCACAGATACGCAGTATTTT.

The chain has TRBV12-3 or TRBV12-4 and TRBJ2-1, with TRBD1 as a possible D gene (6 bases). Deletions cut 7 bases from V and 5 bases from J, with 15 bases between. This CDR3 is 14 amino acids long. In DNA form, the CDR3 reads TGTGCCAGCAACAAAGGGAACAGGGACAATGAGCAGTTCTTC. The encoded protein is CASNKGNRDNEQFF.

In this sample, this clonotype turned up once. The gene calls are TRBV7-8 and TRBJ1-5, with a tentative D call TRBD1 (5 bases). Germline assignment: CDR1 SGHVS and CDR2 FQNEAQ. Trimming shortened V by 5 bases and J by 9 bases, and 20 bases separated the two germline ends. This CDR3 is 15 amino acids long. CDR3 nucleotides: TGTGCCAGCAGCGCGTCCGACAGCCAAGGTCGGCCCCAGCATTTT. Translation gives CASSASDSQGRPQHF.

The chain is built from TRBV7-9 and TRBJ2-1; tentatively, D is TRBD1 (5 bases). The CDR3 has 16 residues. CDR1 and CDR2 (germline): SEHNR, FQNEAQ (reference sequence). The V and J ends lost 3 bases and 3 bases respectively, with 15 bases between them. The DNA for the CDR3 is TGTGCCAGCAGCTTCGGGCAGGGAATGAACTACAATGAGCAGTTCTTC. Protein sequence: CASSFGQGMNYNEQFF.

The chain carries TRBV4-3 and TRBJ2-7; 9 nucleotides agree with TRBD1. CDR1 LGHNA and CDR2 YSLEER come from the germline V gene. Trimming took 0 bases from V and 10 from J; bases not matched to a gene: 10. The CDR3 is made up of 15 amino acids. This chain's CDR3 is CASSQEAGQGRAQYF. CDR3 nucleotides: TGCGCCAGCAGCCAAGAGGCGGGACAGGGAAGGGCCCAGTACTTC.

The chain joins TRBV20-1 to TRBJ2-3, with D possibly being TRBD1 or TRBD2 (6 bases each). Trimming pared 8 bases from V and 5 bases from J, leaving 17 bases between. CDR1 and CDR2 (germline): DFQATT, SNEGSKA (reference sequence). The CDR3 has 13 residues. In nucleotides, the CDR3 is TGCAGTCATGAGGGGGGCCTGTTAGATACGCAGTATTTT. Its translation is CSHEGGLLDTQYF.

V usage is TRBV20-1 and J usage is TRBJ1-6; D remains ambiguous. CDR3 length: 18 residues. The germline gives CDR1 DFQATT, CDR2 SNEGSKA (reference sequence). The V gene lost 0 bases and the J gene lost 0 bases, with 15 bases spanning the gap. CDR3 nucleotide sequence: TGCAGTGCTAGAGATATAAGGACGATGAGCTCCTATAATTCACCCCTCCACTTT. It yields the protein CSARDIRTMSSYNSPLHF.

The CDR3 sequence: CASSHPGRNQQFF. For the CDR3, the DNA is TGTGCCAGCAGCCACCCGGGAAGGAACCAGCAGTTCTTC. The V call is TRBV11-3, the J call TRBJ2-1; D possibly corresponds to TRBD2 (5 bases). Trimming shortened V by 5 bases and J by 11 bases, and 16 bases separated the two germline ends. Germline-derived CDR1 and CDR2 are SGHNT and YENEEA. This CDR3 has 13 amino acids.

The genes are TRBV29-1 and TRBJ1-1; 10 positions match TRBD1. Germline CDR1 and CDR2: SQVTM and ANQGSEA. Trimming took 5 bases from V and 3 from J; bases not matched to a gene: 18. There are 18 residues in the CDR3. CDR3: CSVLGQGDVTVVYTEAFF. CDR3 bases: TGCAGCGTTCTAGGACAGGGGGATGTAACGGTTGTGTACACTGAAGCTTTCTTT.

In this sample, this clonotype turned up many times. At one boundary the junction diverges from the germline segment, which might be a read error. The rearrangement uses TRBV10-2 and TRBJ1-2; TRBD1 matches 7 bases. This CDR3 spans 12 amino acids. Germline CDR1 and CDR2: WSHSY and SAAADI. Here the CDR3 DNA reads TGTGCCAGCACGGGGACAGTCTATGGCTACACCTTC. Its translation is CASTGTVYGYTF.

The rearrangement links TRBV6-6 to TRBJ2-7; D is undetermined. CDR3 length: 12 amino acids. Trimming left V 6 bases short and J 2 bases short, with 8 bases between. Germline V gene lookup returns CDR1 MNHNY and CDR2 SVGAGI (reference sequence). This chain's CDR3 is CASSPVTYEQYF. DNA of the CDR3: TGTGCCAGCAGCCCCGTAACCTACGAGCAGTACTTC.

The chain carries TRBV4-1 and TRBJ2-3, with a possible D match to TRBD1 (5 bases). Deletions cut 5 bases from V and 1 base from J, with 13 bases between. The CDR3 is 15 residues long. CDR1 is MGHRA, CDR2 YSYEKL, per germline. The CDR3 reads CASSSDGRGTDTQYF. CDR3 DNA sequence: TGCGCCAGCAGCTCCGATGGCAGGGGCACAGATACGCAGTATTTT.

With respect to this clonotype: At one boundary the junction diverges from the germline segment, which might be a read error. V is TRBV18 and J is TRBJ2-1; D perhaps matches TRBD1 (6 bases). Germline V gives CDR1 KGHSH, CDR2 LQKENI. CDR3 length equals 13 residues. The CDR3 protein is CASSSLQGHERFF. The CDR3 nucleotides are TGTGCCAGCTCATCCCTACAGGGACATGAGCGGTTCTTC.

The J gene is TRBJ2-7, the V gene TRBV7-2; D may correspond to TRBD1 or TRBD2 (7 bases each). Trimming removed 5 bases from V and 3 bases from J, with 20 bases in between. Germline V gene lookup returns CDR1 SGHTA and CDR2 FQGNSA. The CDR3 sequence is 16 residues long. In nucleotides, the CDR3 is TGTGCCAGCAGCCGCTCGAGGGGGCGGGGGCTCTACGAGCAGTACTTC. Its translation: CASSRSRGRGLYEQYF.

Concerning this clonotype itself: Germline and junction disagree at one end, which may indicate a read error. This rearrangement joins TRBV5-5 to TRBJ1-2; the D gene is possibly TRBD1 (6 bases). The CDR3 contains 14 residues. In germline, CDR1 is SGHKS, CDR2 YYEKEE (reference sequence). The CDR3 here is CTSMLGTGNYGYTF. CDR3 bases: TGTACCAGCATGCTCGGTACAGGGAACTATGGCTACACCTTC.

CDR3 sequence reads: CASSYSRGRSENSPLHF. CDR3 DNA: TGTGCCAGCAGTTATTCCAGGGGGCGTTCTGAAAATTCACCCCTCCACTTT. The chain recombines TRBV6-5 with TRBJ1-6; 8 nucleotides align to TRBD1. J gave up 7 bases and V 3 bases, and 11 bases lay outside the gene matches. Germline V gives CDR1 MNHEY, CDR2 SVGAGI. The CDR3 runs 17 residues.

With respect to this clonotype: This may be a read error, as it is one base from a much larger clone. The rearrangement joins TRBV5-1 to TRBJ2-7, with TRBD2 matching over 11 bases. The CDR3 has 14 amino acids. CDR1 is SGHRS, CDR2 YFSETQ, per germline. The CDR3, as DNA: TGCGCCGGCAGCTCCGGGACTAGCGGCTACGAGCAGTACTTC. It translates to CAGSSGTSGYEQYF.

The V gene is TRBV20-1, the J gene TRBJ2-1; TRBD1 might be the D (6 bases). CDR1 is DFQATT and CDR2 is SNEGSKA in the germline V gene (reference sequence). The V end lost 6 bases, the J end lost 4 bases, and 19 bases lay between the germline ends. The CDR3 loop spans 15 amino acids. The CDR3 bases are TGCAGTGCGGATGCCGGGACAACTCGTTACAATGAGCAGTTCTTC. Its protein product is CSADAGTTRYNEQFF.

The V and J genes are TRBV20-1 and TRBJ2-2; 9 bases align to TRBD1. Germline values: CDR1 DFQATT, CDR2 SNEGSKA (reference sequence). CDR3 length: 15 amino acids. The ends lost 5 bases at V and 3 bases at J; junction bases unmatched: 7. CDR3 DNA: TGCAGTGCTGCTTACAGGGGGCTCGACACCGGGGAGCTGTTTTTT. Translating gives CSAAYRGLDTGELFF.

The chain employs TRBV12-3 or TRBV12-4 and TRBJ2-3; D not resolved. The CDR3 has 14 amino acids. The germline V and J ends were trimmed by 1 base and 4 bases, with 9 bases remaining between them. DNA of the CDR3: TGTGCCAGCAGTTTAGAGTCAGTCCCAGATACGCAGTATTTT. Protein sequence: CASSLESVPDTQYF.

V is TRBV13 and J is TRBJ2-1; D unresolved. Germline lookup yields CDR1 PRHDT and CDR2 FYEKMQ (reference sequence). The CDR3 length is 12 residues. V was cut by 3 bases and J by 10 bases, with 10 bases left in between. The CDR3 region has the DNA TGTGCCAGCAGCTTGCTGGTGAAGGAGCAGTTCTTC. It specifies CASSLLVKEQFF.